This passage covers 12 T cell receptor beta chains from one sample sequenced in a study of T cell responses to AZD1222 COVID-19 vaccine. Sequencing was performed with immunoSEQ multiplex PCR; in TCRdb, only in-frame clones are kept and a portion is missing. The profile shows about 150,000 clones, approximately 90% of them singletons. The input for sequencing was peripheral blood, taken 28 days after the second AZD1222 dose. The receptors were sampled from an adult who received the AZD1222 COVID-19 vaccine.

In DNA, the CDR3 is TGTGCCAGCAGTAATTTAGACTATTATACCAGCACAGATACGCAGTATTTT. Its translation is CASSNLDYYTSTDTQYF. The chain has TRBV27 and TRBJ2-3, with D tentatively TRBD2 (5 bases). V was clipped by 5 bases and J by 0 bases, with 18 bases between them. This CDR3 region has 17 residues. The germline CDR1 and CDR2 sequences are MNHEY and SMNVEV (reference sequence).

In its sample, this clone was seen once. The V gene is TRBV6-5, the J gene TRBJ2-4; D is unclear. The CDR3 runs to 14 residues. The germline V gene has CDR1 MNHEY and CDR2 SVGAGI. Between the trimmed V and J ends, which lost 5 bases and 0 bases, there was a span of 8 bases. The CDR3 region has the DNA TGTGCCAGCAGTCATAATGTAGCCAAAAACATTCAGTACTTC. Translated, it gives CASSHNVAKNIQYF.

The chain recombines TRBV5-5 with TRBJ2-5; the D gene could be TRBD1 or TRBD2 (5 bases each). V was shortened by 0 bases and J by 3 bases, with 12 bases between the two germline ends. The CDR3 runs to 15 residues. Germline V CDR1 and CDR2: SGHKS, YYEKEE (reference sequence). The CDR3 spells CASSLVRDVEETQYF. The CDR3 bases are TGTGCCAGCAGCTTGGTACGGGACGTGGAAGAGACCCAGTACTTC.

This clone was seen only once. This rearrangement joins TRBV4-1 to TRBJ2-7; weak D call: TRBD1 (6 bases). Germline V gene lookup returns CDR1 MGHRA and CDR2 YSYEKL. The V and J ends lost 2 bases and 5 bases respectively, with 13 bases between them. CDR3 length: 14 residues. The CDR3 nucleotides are TGCGCCAGCAGCCAACATACAGGGTCTGACGAGCAGTACTTC. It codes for CASSQHTGSDEQYF.

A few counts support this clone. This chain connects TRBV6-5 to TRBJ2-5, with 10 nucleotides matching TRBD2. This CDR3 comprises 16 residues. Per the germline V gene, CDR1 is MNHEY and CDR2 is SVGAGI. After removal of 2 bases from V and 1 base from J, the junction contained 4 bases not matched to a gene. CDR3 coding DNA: TGTGCCAGCAGTTACGGGCTAGCGGGGGTCCAAGAGACCCAGTACTTC. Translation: CASSYGLAGVQETQYF.

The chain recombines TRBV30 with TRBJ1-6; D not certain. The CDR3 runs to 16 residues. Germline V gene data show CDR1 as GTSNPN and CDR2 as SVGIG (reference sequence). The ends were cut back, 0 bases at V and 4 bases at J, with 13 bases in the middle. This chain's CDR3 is CAWSVGILRYNSPLHF. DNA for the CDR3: TGTGCCTGGAGTGTAGGGATACTTCGATATAATTCACCCCTCCACTTT.

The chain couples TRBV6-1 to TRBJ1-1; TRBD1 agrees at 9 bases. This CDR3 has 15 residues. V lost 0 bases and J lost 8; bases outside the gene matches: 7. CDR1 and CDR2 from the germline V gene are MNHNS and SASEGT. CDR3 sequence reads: CASSEALTGTGEAFF. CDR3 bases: TGTGCCAGCAGTGAAGCCTTAACCGGGACAGGGGAAGCTTTCTTT.

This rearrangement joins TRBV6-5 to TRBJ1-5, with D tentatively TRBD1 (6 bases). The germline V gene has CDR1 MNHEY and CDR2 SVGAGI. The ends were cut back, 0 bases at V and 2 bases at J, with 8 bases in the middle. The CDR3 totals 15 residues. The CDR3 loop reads CASSYSQGGNQPQHF. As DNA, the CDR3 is TGTGCCAGCAGTTACTCACAGGGAGGCAATCAGCCCCAGCATTTT.

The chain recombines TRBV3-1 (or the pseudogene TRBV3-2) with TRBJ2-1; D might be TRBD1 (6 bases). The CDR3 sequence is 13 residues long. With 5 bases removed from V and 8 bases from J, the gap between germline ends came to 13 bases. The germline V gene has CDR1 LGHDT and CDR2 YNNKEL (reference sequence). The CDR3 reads CASSTYRDDEQFF. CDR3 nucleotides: TGTGCCAGCAGCACCTACAGGGACGATGAGCAGTTCTTC.

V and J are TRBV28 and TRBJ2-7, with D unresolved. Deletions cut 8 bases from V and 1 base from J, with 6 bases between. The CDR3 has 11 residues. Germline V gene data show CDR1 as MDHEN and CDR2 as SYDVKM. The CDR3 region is CASAASYEQYF. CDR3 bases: TGTGCCAGCGCGGCGTCCTACGAGCAGTACTTC.

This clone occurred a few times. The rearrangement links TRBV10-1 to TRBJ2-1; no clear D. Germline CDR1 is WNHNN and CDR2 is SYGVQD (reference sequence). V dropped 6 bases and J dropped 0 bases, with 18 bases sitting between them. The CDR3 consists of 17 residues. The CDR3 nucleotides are TGCGCCAGCAGCGCCTATGGTGGACCGAGCTCCTACAATGAGCAGTTCTTC. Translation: CASSAYGGPSSYNEQFF.

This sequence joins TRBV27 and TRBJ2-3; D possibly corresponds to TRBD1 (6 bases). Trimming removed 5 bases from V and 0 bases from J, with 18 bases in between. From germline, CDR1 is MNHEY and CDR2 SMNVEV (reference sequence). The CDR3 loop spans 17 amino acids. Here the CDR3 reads CASSRLGAGSSTDTQYF. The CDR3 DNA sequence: TGTGCCAGCAGTAGGTTGGGGGCGGGCTCTAGCACAGATACGCAGTATTTT.